Below, one TCR beta chain is given with its context. Its antigen remains unknown. The sample originates from a study of shared clonotypes between healthy human individuals. General study results and limits: Sample collection involved blood only; tissue repertoires are likely different. Among donors, clonotype sharing was expected to be affected by sequencing depth.

Healthy and HIV-negative, the adult donors had no recent acute infections or vaccinations. Spread over ten immunoSEQ deep assay plates, unsorted PBMC DNA underwent sequencing. Method: immunoSEQ multiplex PCR; TCRdb's copy keeps in-frame clones and lacks some. In the table there are fewer than 700,000 clones, around three quarters of which are singletons. The ends were cut back, 3 bases at V and 0 bases at J, with 10 bases in the middle. This CDR3 has 14 residues. Germline CDR1 and CDR2: GTSNPN and SVGIG (reference sequence). This TCR derives from a woman in her thirties or forties in good health. Some clones in this sample may be carry-over from other donors' samples. This chain links TRBV30 with TRBJ2-3; no firm D call. Sequencing was carried out using PBMCs. The CDR3 DNA sequence: TGTGCCTGGAGCCGCGGTAAAAGCACAGATACGCAGTATTTT. Translating gives CAWSRGKSTDTQYF.